This T cell receptor (beta chain) was observed in a study of naive and memory T cell subsets. The CDR3 extends over 13 amino acids. Looked up from germline, CDR1 is MDHEN and CDR2 is SYDVKM. Deletions cut 2 bases from V and 4 bases from J, with 8 bases between. The beta constant-region primer was an equimolar mix of two oligonucleotides covering TRBC1 and TRBC2. Four rounds of PCR amplified the ligated cDNA using nested alpha and beta constant-region primers plus SP2. TCRdb re-analysed the UMI-ligation and nested PCR reads in MiXCR, keeping a single row per CDR3 protein. The profile shows approximately 17,000 distinct CDR3 sequences, 8% to 9.5% of them singletons. Notes on this clonotype: Antigen unknown.

Findings and caveats of the study: Diversity fell and Gini index rose from naive through CM, EM, EMRA.

This TCR was sampled from a human donor in good health. V and J are TRBV28 and TRBJ1-1; D not certain. Sequenced sample: central memory CD8+ T cells from blood. This CDR3 is CASSLISSTEAFF. The DNA of the CDR3 is TGTGCCAGCAGTTTAATTTCGAGCACTGAAGCTTTCTTT.